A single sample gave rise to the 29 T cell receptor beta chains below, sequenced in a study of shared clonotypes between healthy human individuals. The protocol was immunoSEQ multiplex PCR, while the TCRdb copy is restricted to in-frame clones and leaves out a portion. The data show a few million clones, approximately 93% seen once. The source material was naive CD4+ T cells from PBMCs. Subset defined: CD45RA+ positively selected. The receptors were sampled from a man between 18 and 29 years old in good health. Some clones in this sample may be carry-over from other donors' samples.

The DNA of the CDR3 is TGCGCCAGCAGCTACGGATTCGTCCCCAATGAGCAGTTCTTC. Its translation is CASSYGFVPNEQFF. V and J are TRBV5-1 and TRBJ2-1; D is unresolved. Germline-derived CDR1 and CDR2 are SGHRS and YFSETQ. The V and J ends lost 3 bases and 6 bases respectively, with 13 bases between them. The CDR3 covers 14 residues.

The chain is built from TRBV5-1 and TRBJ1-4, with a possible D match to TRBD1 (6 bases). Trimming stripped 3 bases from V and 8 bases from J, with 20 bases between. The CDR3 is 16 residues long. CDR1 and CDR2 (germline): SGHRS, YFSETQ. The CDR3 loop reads CASSSHGRGQVEKLFF. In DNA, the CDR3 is TGCGCCAGCAGCTCCCACGGGCGGGGGCAGGTAGAAAAACTGTTTTTT. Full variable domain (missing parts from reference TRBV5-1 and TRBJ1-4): KAGVTQTPRYLIKTRGQQVTLSCSPISGHRSVSWYQQTPGQGLQFLFEYFSETQRNKGNFPGRFSGRQFSNSRSEMNVSTLELGDSALYLCASSSHGRGQVEKLFFGSGTQLSVL.

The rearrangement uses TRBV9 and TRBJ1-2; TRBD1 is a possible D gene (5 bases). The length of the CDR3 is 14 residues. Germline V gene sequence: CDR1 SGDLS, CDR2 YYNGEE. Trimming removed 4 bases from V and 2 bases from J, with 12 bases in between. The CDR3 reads CASSRGGFNYGYTF. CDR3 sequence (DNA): TGTGCCAGCAGCCGCGGGGGATTCAACTATGGCTACACCTTC.

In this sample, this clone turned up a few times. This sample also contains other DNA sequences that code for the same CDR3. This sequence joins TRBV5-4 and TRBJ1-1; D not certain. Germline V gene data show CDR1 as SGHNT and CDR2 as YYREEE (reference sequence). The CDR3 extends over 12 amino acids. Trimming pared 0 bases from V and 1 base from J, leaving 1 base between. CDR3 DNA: TGTGCCAGCAGCTTGGCGAACACTGAAGCTTTCTTT. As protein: CASSLANTEAFF.

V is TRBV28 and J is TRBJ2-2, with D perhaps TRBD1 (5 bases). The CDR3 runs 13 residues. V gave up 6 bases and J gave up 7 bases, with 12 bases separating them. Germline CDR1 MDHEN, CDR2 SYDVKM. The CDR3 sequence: CASSRDLGGELFF. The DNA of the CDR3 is TGTGCCAGCAGCAGGGATCTCGGCGGGGAGCTGTTTTTT.

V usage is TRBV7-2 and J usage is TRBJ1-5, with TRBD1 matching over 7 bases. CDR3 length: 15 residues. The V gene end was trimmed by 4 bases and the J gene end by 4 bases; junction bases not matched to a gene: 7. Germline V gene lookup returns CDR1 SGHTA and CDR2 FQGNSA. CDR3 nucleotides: TGTGCCAGCAGCTATACGGGACAGACTAATCAGCCCCAGCATTTT. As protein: CASSYTGQTNQPQHF.

The CDR3 DNA is TGTGCCAGCAGTACAGACAGGGGTGCCTACGAGCAGTACTTC. Amino acid sequence: CASSTDRGAYEQYF. The rearrangement uses TRBV27 and TRBJ2-7, with TRBD1 matching 8 bases. Trimming at V came to 5 bases and at J to 2 bases, leaving 5 bases not matched to a gene. The CDR3 length is 14 residues. Germline V CDR1 and CDR2: MNHEY, SMNVEV (reference sequence).

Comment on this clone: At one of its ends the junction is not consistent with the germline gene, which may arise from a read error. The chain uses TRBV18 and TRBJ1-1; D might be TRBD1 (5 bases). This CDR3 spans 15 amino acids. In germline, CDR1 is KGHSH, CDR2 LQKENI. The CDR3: CASSPPDGPGGWKRF. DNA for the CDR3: TGTGCCAGCTCACCACCGGATGGTCCGGGGGGATGGAAACGATTT.

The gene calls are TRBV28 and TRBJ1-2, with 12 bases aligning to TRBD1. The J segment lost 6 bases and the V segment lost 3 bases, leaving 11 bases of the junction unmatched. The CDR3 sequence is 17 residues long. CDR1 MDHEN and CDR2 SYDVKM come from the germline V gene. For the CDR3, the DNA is TGTGCCAGCAGTTTGTGGGCCCCGGGACAGGGGGCCGATGGCTACACCTTC. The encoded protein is CASSLWAPGQGADGYTF.

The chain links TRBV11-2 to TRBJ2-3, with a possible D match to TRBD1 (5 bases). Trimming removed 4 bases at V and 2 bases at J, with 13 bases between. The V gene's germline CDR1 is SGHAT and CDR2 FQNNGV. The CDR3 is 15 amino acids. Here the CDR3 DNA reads TGTGCCAGCAGCTCGGACACCGCCTTCACAGATACGCAGTATTTT. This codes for CASSSDTAFTDTQYF.

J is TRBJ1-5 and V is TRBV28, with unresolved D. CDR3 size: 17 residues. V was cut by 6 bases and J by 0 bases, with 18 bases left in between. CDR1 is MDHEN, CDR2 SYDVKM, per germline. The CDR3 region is CASSSLSGGYSNQPQHF. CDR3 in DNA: TGTGCCAGCAGCTCCCTCTCCGGTGGCTATAGCAATCAGCCCCAGCATTTT.

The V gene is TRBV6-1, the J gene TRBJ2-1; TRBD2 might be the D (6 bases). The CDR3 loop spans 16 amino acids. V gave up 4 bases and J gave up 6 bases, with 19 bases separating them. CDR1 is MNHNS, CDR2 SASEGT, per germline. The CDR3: CASSVPGLPFGNEQFF. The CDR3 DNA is TGTGCCAGCAGTGTCCCGGGACTGCCCTTCGGCAATGAGCAGTTCTTC.

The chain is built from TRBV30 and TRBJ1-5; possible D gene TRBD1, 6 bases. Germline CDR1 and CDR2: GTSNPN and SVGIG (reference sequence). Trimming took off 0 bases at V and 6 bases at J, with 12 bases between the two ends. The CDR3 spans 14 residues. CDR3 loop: CAWSVQQGSQPQHF. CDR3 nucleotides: TGTGCCTGGAGTGTACAGCAGGGGAGTCAGCCCCAGCATTTT.

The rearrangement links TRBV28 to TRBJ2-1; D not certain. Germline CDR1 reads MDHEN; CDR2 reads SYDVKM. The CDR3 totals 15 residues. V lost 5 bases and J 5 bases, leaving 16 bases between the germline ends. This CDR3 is CASSPLWSLHNEQFF. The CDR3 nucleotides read TGTGCCAGCAGTCCCCTCTGGAGCTTGCACAATGAGCAGTTCTTC.

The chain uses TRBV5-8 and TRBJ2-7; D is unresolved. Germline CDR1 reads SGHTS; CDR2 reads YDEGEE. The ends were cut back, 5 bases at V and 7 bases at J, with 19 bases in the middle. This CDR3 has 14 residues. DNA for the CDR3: TGTGCCAGCAGGACGCGACGGTGGAATGAGGAGCAGTACTTC. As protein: CASRTRRWNEEQYF.

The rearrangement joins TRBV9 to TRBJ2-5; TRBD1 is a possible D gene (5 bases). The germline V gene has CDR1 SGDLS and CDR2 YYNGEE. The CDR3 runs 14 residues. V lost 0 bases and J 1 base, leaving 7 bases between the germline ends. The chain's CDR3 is CASSVEGFQETQYF. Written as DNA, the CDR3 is TGTGCCAGCAGCGTAGAGGGGTTCCAAGAGACCCAGTACTTC.

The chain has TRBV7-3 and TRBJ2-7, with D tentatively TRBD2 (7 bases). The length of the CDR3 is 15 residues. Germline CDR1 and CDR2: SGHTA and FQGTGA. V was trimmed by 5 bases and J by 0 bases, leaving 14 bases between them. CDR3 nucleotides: TGTGCCAGCAGCCTAGGGAGGGGGAGCTCCTACGAGCAGTACTTC. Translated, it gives CASSLGRGSSYEQYF.

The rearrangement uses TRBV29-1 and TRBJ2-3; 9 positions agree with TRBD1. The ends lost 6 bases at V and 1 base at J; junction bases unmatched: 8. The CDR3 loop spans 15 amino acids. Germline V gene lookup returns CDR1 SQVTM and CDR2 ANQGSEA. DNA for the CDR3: TGCAGCGTCACAGAACGACAGGGGGGCACAGATACGCAGTATTTT. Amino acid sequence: CSVTERQGGTDTQYF.

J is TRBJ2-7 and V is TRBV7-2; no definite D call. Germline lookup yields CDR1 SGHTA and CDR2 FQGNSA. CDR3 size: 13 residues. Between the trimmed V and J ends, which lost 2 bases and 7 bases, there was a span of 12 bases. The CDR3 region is CASSLLYYGEQYF. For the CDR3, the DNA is TGTGCCAGCAGCTTACTGTATTACGGGGAGCAGTACTTC.

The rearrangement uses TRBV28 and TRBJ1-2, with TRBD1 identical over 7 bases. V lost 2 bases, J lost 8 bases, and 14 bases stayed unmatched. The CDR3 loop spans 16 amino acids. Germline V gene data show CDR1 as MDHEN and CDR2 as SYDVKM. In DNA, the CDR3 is TGTGCCAGCAGTTTACGATACGCGGGACAGCCAGAGGGCTACACCTTC. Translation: CASSLRYAGQPEGYTF.

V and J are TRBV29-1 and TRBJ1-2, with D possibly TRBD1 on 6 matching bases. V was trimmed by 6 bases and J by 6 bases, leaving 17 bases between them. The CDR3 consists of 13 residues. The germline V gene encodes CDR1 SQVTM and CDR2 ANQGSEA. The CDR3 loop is CSVANRALDGYTF. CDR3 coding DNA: TGCAGCGTCGCTAACAGGGCGTTGGATGGCTACACCTTC.

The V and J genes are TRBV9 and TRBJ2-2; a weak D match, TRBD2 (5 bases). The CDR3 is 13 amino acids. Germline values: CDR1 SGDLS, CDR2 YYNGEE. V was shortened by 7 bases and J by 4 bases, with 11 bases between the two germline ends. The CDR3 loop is CASGSGPTGELFF. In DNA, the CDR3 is TGTGCCAGCGGGAGCGGACCCACCGGGGAGCTGTTTTTT.

CDR3 in amino acids: CASSQVVPDTQYF. The CDR3 coding sequence is TGCGCCAGCAGCCAGGTAGTCCCAGATACGCAGTATTTT. The V gene is TRBV4-3, the J gene TRBJ2-3; D gene uncertain. V dropped 3 bases and J dropped 4 bases, with 8 bases sitting between them. Looked up from germline, CDR1 is LGHNA and CDR2 is YSLEER. CDR3 length equals 13 residues.

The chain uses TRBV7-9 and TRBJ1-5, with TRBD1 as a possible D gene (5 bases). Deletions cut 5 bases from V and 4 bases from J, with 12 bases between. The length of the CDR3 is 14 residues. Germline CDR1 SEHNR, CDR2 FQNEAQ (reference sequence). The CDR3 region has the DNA TGTGCCAGCAGCCACGGGGGAAGGAATCAGCCCCAGCATTTT. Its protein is CASSHGGRNQPQHF.

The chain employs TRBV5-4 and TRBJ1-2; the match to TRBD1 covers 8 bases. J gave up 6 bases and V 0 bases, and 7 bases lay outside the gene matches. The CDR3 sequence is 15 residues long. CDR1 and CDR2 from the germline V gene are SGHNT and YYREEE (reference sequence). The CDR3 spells CASSLVSGGENGYTF. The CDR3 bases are TGTGCCAGCAGCTTGGTTTCAGGGGGCGAAAATGGCTACACCTTC.

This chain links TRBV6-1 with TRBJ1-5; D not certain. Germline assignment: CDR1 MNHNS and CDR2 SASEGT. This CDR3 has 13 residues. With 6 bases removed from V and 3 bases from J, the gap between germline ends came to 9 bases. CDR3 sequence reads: CASSYSLNQPQHF. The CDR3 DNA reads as TGTGCCAGCAGCTACAGTCTCAATCAGCCCCAGCATTTT.

The CDR3: CASSLAGTGGEGYTF. CDR3 bases: TGCGCCAGCAGCTTGGCCGGGACAGGGGGAGAAGGCTACACCTTC. The genes are TRBV5-1 and TRBJ1-2; 11 nucleotides align to TRBD1. The V segment lost 0 bases and the J segment 8 bases; nucleotides outside the gene matches: 6. Germline V gene data show CDR1 as SGHRS and CDR2 as YFSETQ. The length of the CDR3 is 15 residues.

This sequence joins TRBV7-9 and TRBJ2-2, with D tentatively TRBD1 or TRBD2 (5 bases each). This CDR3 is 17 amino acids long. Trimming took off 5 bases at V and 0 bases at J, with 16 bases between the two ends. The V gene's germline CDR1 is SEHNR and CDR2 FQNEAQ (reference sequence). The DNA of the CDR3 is TGTGCCAGCAGCCTCCCGGGACGCCACGCGAACACCGGGGAGCTGTTTTTT. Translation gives CASSLPGRHANTGELFF. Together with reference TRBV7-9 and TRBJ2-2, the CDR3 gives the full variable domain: DTGVSQNPRHKITKRGQNVTFRCDPISEHNRLYWYRQTLGQGPEFLTYFQNEAQLEKSRLLSDRFSAERPKGSFSTLEIQRTEQGDSAMYLCASSLPGRHANTGELFFGEGSRLTVL.

In DNA, the CDR3 is TGTGCCAGCAGCTCATCAGGGCGACAGGGGAGTTCTGAAGCTTTCTTT. It is translated as CASSSSGRQGSSEAFF. The rearrangement uses TRBV9 and TRBJ1-1; 8 bases align to TRBD1. The CDR3 consists of 16 residues. Germline CDR1 reads SGDLS; CDR2 reads YYNGEE. V gave up 4 bases and J gave up 6 bases; unmatched junction bases: 14.